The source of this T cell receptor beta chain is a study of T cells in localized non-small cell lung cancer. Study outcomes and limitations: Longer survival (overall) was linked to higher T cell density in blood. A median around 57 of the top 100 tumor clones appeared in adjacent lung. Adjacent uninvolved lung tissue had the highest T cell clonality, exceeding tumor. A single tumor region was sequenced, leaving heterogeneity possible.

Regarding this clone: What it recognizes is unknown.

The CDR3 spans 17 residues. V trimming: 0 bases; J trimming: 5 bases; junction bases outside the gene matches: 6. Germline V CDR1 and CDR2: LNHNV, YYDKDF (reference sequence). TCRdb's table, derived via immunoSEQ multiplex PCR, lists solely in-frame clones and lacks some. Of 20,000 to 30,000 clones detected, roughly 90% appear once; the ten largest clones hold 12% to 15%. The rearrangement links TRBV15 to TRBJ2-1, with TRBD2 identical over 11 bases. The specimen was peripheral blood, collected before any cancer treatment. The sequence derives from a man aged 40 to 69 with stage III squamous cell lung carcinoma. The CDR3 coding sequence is TGTGCCACCAGCAGAGATTTTGCGACTAGCGGGAACAATGAGCAGTTCTTC. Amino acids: CATSRDFATSGNNEQFF.